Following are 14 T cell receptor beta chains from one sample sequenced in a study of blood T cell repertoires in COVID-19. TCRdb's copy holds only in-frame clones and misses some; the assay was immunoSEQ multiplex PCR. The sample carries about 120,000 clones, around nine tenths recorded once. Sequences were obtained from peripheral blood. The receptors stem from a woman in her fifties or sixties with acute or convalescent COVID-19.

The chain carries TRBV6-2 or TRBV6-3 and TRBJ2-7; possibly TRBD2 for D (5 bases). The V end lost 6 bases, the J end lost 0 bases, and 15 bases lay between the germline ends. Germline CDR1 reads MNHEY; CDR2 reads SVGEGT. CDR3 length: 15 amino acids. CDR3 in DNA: TGTGCCAGCAGACCTCCGGGATCCAACTCCTACGAGCAGTACTTC. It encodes CASRPPGSNSYEQYF.

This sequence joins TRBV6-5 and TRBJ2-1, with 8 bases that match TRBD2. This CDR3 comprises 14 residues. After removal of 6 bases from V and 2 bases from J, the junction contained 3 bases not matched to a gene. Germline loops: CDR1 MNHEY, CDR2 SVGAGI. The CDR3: CASRTGGTYNEQFF. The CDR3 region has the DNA TGTGCCAGCAGGACGGGGGGGACCTACAATGAGCAGTTCTTC.

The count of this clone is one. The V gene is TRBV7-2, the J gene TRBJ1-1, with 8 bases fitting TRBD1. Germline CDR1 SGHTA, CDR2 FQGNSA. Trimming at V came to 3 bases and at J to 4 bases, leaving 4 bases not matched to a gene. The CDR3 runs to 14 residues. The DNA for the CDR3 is TGTGCCAGCAGCTTGGACAGGGCCGGCACTGAAGCTTTCTTT. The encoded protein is CASSLDRAGTEAFF.

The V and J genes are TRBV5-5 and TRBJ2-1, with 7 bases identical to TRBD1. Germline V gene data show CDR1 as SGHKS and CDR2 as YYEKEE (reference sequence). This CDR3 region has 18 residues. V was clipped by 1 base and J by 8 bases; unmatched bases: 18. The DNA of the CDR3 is TGTGCCAGCAGCTTGTTGGTTGGATCCGGGACAGTAGTATATGAGCAGTTCTTC. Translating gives CASSLLVGSGTVVYEQFF.

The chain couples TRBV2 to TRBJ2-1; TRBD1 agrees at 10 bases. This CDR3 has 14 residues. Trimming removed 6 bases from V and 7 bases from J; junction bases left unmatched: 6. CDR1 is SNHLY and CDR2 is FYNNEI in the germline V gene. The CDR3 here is CASRLRDRGNEQFF. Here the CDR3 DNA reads TGTGCCAGCAGACTGAGGGACAGGGGAAATGAGCAGTTCTTC.

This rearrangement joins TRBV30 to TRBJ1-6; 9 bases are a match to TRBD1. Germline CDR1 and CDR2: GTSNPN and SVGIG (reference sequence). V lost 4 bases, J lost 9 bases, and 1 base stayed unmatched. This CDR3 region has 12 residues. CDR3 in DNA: TGTGCCTGGAACAGGGGGCGTTCACCCCTCCACTTT. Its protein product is CAWNRGRSPLHF.

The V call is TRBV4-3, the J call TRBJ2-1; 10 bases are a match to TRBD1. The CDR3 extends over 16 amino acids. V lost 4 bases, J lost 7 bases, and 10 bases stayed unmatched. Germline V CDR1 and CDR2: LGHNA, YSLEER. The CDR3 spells CASSLVPGQGFNEQFF. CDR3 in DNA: TGCGCCAGCAGCCTCGTACCGGGACAGGGGTTTAATGAGCAGTTCTTC.

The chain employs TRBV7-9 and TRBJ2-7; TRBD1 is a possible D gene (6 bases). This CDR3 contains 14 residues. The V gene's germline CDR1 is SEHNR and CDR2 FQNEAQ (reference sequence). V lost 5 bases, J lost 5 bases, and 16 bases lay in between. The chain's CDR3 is CASSLRDTRDEQYF. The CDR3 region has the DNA TGTGCCAGCAGCCTCCGGGACACACGGGACGAGCAGTACTTC.

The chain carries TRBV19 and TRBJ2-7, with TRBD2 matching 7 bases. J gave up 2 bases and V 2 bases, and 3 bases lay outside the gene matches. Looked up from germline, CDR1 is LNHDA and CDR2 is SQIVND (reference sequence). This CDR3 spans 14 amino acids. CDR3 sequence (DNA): TGTGCCAGTAGTATAACGGGGGGAACCTACGAGCAGTACTTC. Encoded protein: CASSITGGTYEQYF. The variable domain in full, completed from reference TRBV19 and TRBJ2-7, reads DGGITQSPKYLFRKEGQNVTLSCEQNLNHDAMYWYRQDPGQGLRLIYYSQIVNDFQKGDIAEGYSVSREKKESFPLTVTSAQKNPTAFYLCASSITGGTYEQYFGPGTRLTVT.

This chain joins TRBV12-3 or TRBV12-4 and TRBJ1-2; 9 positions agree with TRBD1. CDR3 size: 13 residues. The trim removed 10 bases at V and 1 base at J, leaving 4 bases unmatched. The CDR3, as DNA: TGTGCCACCCGACAGGGGGTTAACTATGGCTACACCTTC. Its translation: CATRQGVNYGYTF.

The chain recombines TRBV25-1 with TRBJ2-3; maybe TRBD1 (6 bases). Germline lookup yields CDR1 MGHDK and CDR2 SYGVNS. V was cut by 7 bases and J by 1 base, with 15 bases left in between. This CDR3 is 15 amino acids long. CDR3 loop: CASIETGRGTDTQYF. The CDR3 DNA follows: TGTGCCAGCATCGAAACAGGGAGAGGCACAGATACGCAGTATTTT.

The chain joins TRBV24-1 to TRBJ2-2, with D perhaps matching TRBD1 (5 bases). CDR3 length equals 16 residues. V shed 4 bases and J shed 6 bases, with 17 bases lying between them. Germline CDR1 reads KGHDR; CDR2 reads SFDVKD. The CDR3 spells CATSDPRKGKAGELFF. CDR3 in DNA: TGTGCCACCAGTGACCCGCGAAAGGGGAAGGCCGGGGAGCTGTTTTTT.

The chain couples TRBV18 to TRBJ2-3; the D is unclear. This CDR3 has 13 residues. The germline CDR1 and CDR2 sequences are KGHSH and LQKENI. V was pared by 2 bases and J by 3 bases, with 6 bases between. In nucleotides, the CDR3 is TGTGCCAGCTCACCAGCAGGTACAGATACGCAGTATTTT. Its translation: CASSPAGTDTQYF. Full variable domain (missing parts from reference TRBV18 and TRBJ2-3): NAGVMQNPRHLVRRRGQEARLRCSPMKGHSHVYWYRQLPEEGLKFMVYLQKENIIDESGMPKERFSAEFPKEGPSILRIQQVVRGDSAAYFCASSPAGTDTQYFGPGTRLTVL.

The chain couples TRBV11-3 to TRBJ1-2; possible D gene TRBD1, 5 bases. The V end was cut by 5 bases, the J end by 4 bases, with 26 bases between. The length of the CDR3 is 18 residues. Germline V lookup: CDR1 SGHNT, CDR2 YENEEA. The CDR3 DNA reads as TGTGCCAGCAGCGACAACTCGCGGGGGTGGCAGGGTAGCTATGGCTACACCTTC. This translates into CASSDNSRGWQGSYGYTF. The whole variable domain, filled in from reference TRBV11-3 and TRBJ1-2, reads EAGVVQSPRYKIIEKKQPVAFWCNPISGHNTLYWYLQNLGQGPELLIRYENEEAVDDSQLPKDRFSAERLKGVDSTLKIQPAELGDSAVYLCASSDNSRGWQGSYGYTFGSGTRLTVV.